A selection of T cell receptor beta chains follows, all from one sample in a study of neoadjuvant anti-PD-1 for oral cavity cancer. Using immunoSEQ multiplex PCR, the repertoire was profiled, and TCRdb retains in-frame clones only, with some absent. The sample includes 65,000 to 95,000 clones, about 80% of them seen just once. Sequenced here: PBMCs, sampled before nivolumab (anti-PD-1) treatment. The origin of the receptors is a person aged 35 to 85 with oral cavity squamous cell carcinoma. Both conserved end residues are part of each CDR3. The order of the fields is V gene, clone size, D gene, J gene, CDR3 protein, CDR3 DNA. The D gene is left open where the match is weak. Not all rows give a size; the values are once, few, many and, for expanded clones, a class.

v_call: TRBV10-3
clone_size: -
d_call: TRBD2
j_call: TRBJ2-2
cdr3_aa: CAITGGSAGELFF
cdr3_nt: TGTGCCATCACTGGCGGGAGTGCCGGGGAGCTGTTTTTT

v_call: TRBV7-3
clone_size: once
d_call: TRBD2
j_call: TRBJ2-2
cdr3_aa: CASSRLAGGPGELFF
cdr3_nt: TGTGCCAGCAGCCGACTAGCGGGAGGGCCCGGGGAGCTGTTTTTT

v_call: TRBV15
clone_size: -
d_call: TRBD2
j_call: TRBJ2-7
cdr3_aa: CATSRAPGLAGVAYEQYF
cdr3_nt: TGTGCCACCAGCAGAGCCCCGGGACTAGCGGGAGTAGCCTACGAGCAGTACTTC

v_call: TRBV2
clone_size: few
d_call: -
j_call: TRBJ2-7
cdr3_aa: CASSEGLYPYEQYF
cdr3_nt: TGTGCCAGCAGTGAAGGGCTATACCCCTACGAGCAGTACTTC

v_call: TRBV7-9
clone_size: -
d_call: -
j_call: TRBJ2-7
cdr3_aa: CASSHNDVGVSSYEQYF
cdr3_nt: TGTGCCAGCAGCCATAATGACGTTGGGGTGAGCTCCTACGAGCAGTACTTC

v_call: TRBV11-2
clone_size: -
d_call: TRBD1
j_call: TRBJ1-2
cdr3_aa: CASSSGGYGYTF
cdr3_nt: TGTGCCAGCAGCTCAGGGGGCTATGGCTACACCTTC

v_call: TRBV27
clone_size: -
d_call: -
j_call: TRBJ1-5
cdr3_aa: CASSPYLGNQPQHF
cdr3_nt: TGTGCCAGCAGCCCTTATTTAGGCAATCAGCCCCAGCATTTT

v_call: TRBV6-1
clone_size: few
d_call: TRBD1
j_call: TRBJ2-1
cdr3_aa: CASSRRDRVHEQFF
cdr3_nt: TGTGCCAGCAGCCGCCGGGACAGGGTCCATGAGCAGTTCTTC

v_call: TRBV6-1
clone_size: once
d_call: -
j_call: TRBJ1-3
cdr3_aa: CASSEASSGGNTIYF
cdr3_nt: TGTGCCAGCAGTGAAGCTTCCAGCGGCGGAAACACCATATATTTT

v_call: TRBV29-1
clone_size: once
d_call: -
j_call: TRBJ1-1
cdr3_aa: CSVQGTGNTEAFF
cdr3_nt: TGCAGCGTTCAAGGCACAGGGAACACTGAAGCTTTCTTT

v_call: TRBV19
clone_size: few
d_call: -
j_call: TRBJ1-1
cdr3_aa: CASSVTGTANTEAFF
cdr3_nt: TGTGCCAGTAGTGTTACCGGGACTGCAAACACTGAAGCTTTCTTT

v_call: TRBV5-1
clone_size: -
d_call: -
j_call: TRBJ2-3
cdr3_aa: CASSLVAGGTDTQYF
cdr3_nt: TGCGCCAGCAGCTTGGTGGCGGGCGGCACAGATACGCAGTATTTT

v_call: TRBV5-4
clone_size: -
d_call: -
j_call: TRBJ2-5
cdr3_aa: CASSFGTFQETQYF
cdr3_nt: TGTGCCAGCAGCTTCGGGACTTTCCAGGAGACCCAGTACTTC

v_call: TRBV9
clone_size: -
d_call: TRBD2
j_call: TRBJ2-3
cdr3_aa: CASSSPVAGGPADTQYF
cdr3_nt: TGTGCCAGCAGCAGTCCTGTAGCGGGAGGGCCTGCAGATACGCAGTATTTT

v_call: TRBV6-5
clone_size: -
d_call: -
j_call: TRBJ2-7
cdr3_aa: CASSPWHHEQYF
cdr3_nt: TGTGCCAGCAGCCCTTGGCATCACGAGCAGTACTTC

v_call: TRBV6-5
clone_size: -
d_call: -
j_call: TRBJ1-2
cdr3_aa: CASSYSRGVYGYTF
cdr3_nt: TGTGCCAGCAGTTACTCGAGGGGGGTCTATGGCTACACCTTC

v_call: TRBV6-6
clone_size: -
d_call: -
j_call: TRBJ2-7
cdr3_aa: CASSFIRAFEQYF
cdr3_nt: TGTGCCAGCAGTTTCATCCGAGCCTTTGAGCAGTACTTC

v_call: TRBV11-2
clone_size: -
d_call: TRBD2
j_call: TRBJ2-3
cdr3_aa: CASSFMGLGNPDTQYF
cdr3_nt: TGTGCCAGCAGCTTTATGGGACTAGGAAACCCAGATACGCAGTATTTT

v_call: TRBV5-1
clone_size: -
d_call: -
j_call: TRBJ2-5
cdr3_aa: CASSLAGWETQYF
cdr3_nt: TGCGCCAGCAGCTTGGCGGGTTGGGAGACCCAGTACTTC

v_call: TRBV5-1
clone_size: once
d_call: -
j_call: TRBJ1-1
cdr3_aa: CASSPEGIMNTEAFF
cdr3_nt: TGCGCCAGCAGCCCTGAGGGCATCATGAACACTGAAGCTTTCTTT

v_call: TRBV5-1
clone_size: -
d_call: -
j_call: TRBJ2-2
cdr3_aa: CASSLGLTGELFF
cdr3_nt: TGCGCCAGCAGCTTGGGCCTCACCGGGGAGCTGTTTTTT

v_call: TRBV5-1
clone_size: few
d_call: -
j_call: TRBJ1-2
cdr3_aa: CASGRDTIYGYTF
cdr3_nt: TGCGCCAGCGGCCGGGACACCATCTATGGCTACACCTTC

v_call: TRBV13
clone_size: once
d_call: -
j_call: TRBJ2-1
cdr3_aa: CASSFLTWDYNEQFF
cdr3_nt: TGTGCCAGCAGCTTTCTGACTTGGGACTACAATGAGCAGTTCTTC

v_call: TRBV6-1
clone_size: -
d_call: TRBD2
j_call: TRBJ2-4
cdr3_aa: CASSDKGLAGVENIQYF
cdr3_nt: TGTGCCAGCAGTGACAAGGGACTAGCGGGAGTGGAAAACATTCAGTACTTC

v_call: TRBV6-6
clone_size: -
d_call: -
j_call: TRBJ1-1
cdr3_aa: CASSYVGEAFF
cdr3_nt: TGTGCCAGCAGTTACGTAGGTGAAGCTTTCTTT

v_call: TRBV28
clone_size: -
d_call: -
j_call: TRBJ1-2
cdr3_aa: CASSLNRIGYTF
cdr3_nt: TGTGCCAGCAGTTTAAACAGGATAGGCTACACCTTC

v_call: TRBV6-1
clone_size: once
d_call: -
j_call: TRBJ1-4
cdr3_aa: CASSAGEVREKLFF
cdr3_nt: TGTGCCAGCAGTGCGGGGGAGGTGCGTGAAAAACTGTTTTTT

v_call: TRBV6-6
clone_size: many
d_call: -
j_call: TRBJ1-2
cdr3_aa: CAGLDSLNYGYTF
cdr3_nt: TGTGCCGGATTGGACAGTCTCAACTATGGCTACACCTTC